Below, 21 T cell receptor beta chains from the same sample are listed, as sequenced in a study of T cell responses to AZD1222 COVID-19 vaccine. The table came from immunoSEQ multiplex PCR; TCRdb's copy has only in-frame clones and leaves some out. The table records fewer than 200,000 clones, over 85% of them present only once. Sample: peripheral blood, taken 28 days after the second dose of the MenACWY control vaccine. These receptors came from an adult who received the MenACWY meningococcal vaccine as a control.

The gene calls are TRBV6-5 and TRBJ2-4; 13 nucleotides align to TRBD2. The junction had 7 bases not matched to a gene; V was cut back by 10 bases and J by 4 bases. Germline V gives CDR1 MNHEY, CDR2 SVGAGI. The CDR3 extends over 15 amino acids. For the CDR3, the DNA is TGTGCCACTCGGACTAGCGGGAGTGAGAAAAACATTCAGTACTTC. It translates to CATRTSGSEKNIQYF.

This chain joins TRBV27 and TRBJ2-7; D perhaps matches TRBD1 (6 bases). Trimming cost V 6 bases and J 2 bases, with 14 bases left between them. This CDR3 spans 14 amino acids. Germline assignment: CDR1 MNHEY and CDR2 SMNVEV (reference sequence). CDR3 protein: CASSNGQSTYEQYF. The CDR3 region has the DNA TGTGCCAGCAGCAACGGACAGTCAACCTACGAGCAGTACTTC.

The chain couples TRBV2 to TRBJ2-1, with 12 bases matching TRBD2. The CDR3 contains 18 residues. In germline, CDR1 is SNHLY, CDR2 FYNNEI. With 2 bases clipped from V and 4 bases from J, the junction kept 9 bases outside the gene matches. CDR3 DNA: TGTGCCAGCAGTGAAACCCAGCTAGCGGGAGGGAATTACAATGAGCAGTTCTTC. Translating it yields CASSETQLAGGNYNEQFF.

V is TRBV28 and J is TRBJ1-4, with 7 positions matching TRBD1. V dropped 5 bases and J dropped 5; count of bases not matched to a gene: 8. Germline lookup yields CDR1 MDHEN and CDR2 SYDVKM. CDR3 size: 15 residues. The CDR3 nucleotides are TGTGCCAGCAGTCAGAACCAGGGACAGAATGAAAAACTGTTTTTT. It specifies CASSQNQGQNEKLFF.

This chain connects TRBV6-5 to TRBJ2-7; D might be TRBD1 (6 bases). Trimming took 0 bases from V and 0 from J, leaving 12 bases between them. The germline V gene has CDR1 MNHEY and CDR2 SVGAGI. CDR3 length: 16 amino acids. CDR3 coding DNA: TGTGCCAGCAGTTACTCCGTGACAGGAAGCTCCTACGAGCAGTACTTC. It yields the protein CASSYSVTGSSYEQYF.

This chain connects TRBV6-5 to TRBJ2-7; a weak D match, TRBD2 (5 bases). The CDR3 is made up of 15 amino acids. The V gene lost 2 bases and the J gene lost 5 bases, with 16 bases spanning the gap. Germline V gene lookup returns CDR1 MNHEY and CDR2 SVGAGI. CDR3 protein: CASSYPGRGRDEQYF. The CDR3 nucleotides are TGTGCCAGCAGTTACCCCGGACGGGGTCGGGACGAGCAGTACTTC.

The chain couples TRBV5-1 to TRBJ1-1; D gene unclear. The V gene's germline CDR1 is SGHRS and CDR2 YFSETQ. V lost 4 bases and J 4 bases, leaving 14 bases between the germline ends. There are 14 residues in the CDR3. CDR3 coding DNA: TGCGCCAGCAGCGCATGGGATTCGTCCACTGAAGCTTTCTTT. This codes for CASSAWDSSTEAFF.

The chain links TRBV19 to TRBJ2-2; D may be TRBD2 (6 bases). CDR3 size: 15 residues. V was clipped by 10 bases and J by 2 bases, with 17 bases between them. Germline loops: CDR1 LNHDA, CDR2 SQIVND (reference sequence). CDR3 in amino acids: CATKDAGPNTGELFF. As DNA, the CDR3 is TGTGCCACTAAAGACGCGGGACCTAACACCGGGGAGCTGTTTTTT.

The rearrangement uses TRBV10-3 and TRBJ1-4; D may be TRBD1 (6 bases). The V and J ends lost 1 base and 5 bases respectively, with 11 bases between them. CDR1 is ENHRY and CDR2 is SYGVKD in the germline V gene. The CDR3 contains 15 residues. CDR3 region: CAISEFGTQNEKLFF. The CDR3 region has the DNA TGTGCCATCAGTGAGTTCGGGACACAGAATGAAAAACTGTTTTTT.

The chain has TRBV28 and TRBJ2-5, with 9 bases that match TRBD2. J lost 5 bases, V lost 1 base, and 8 bases had no gene match. This CDR3 spans 16 amino acids. Germline V gives CDR1 MDHEN, CDR2 SYDVKM. The CDR3 protein is CASSLSGGRGRETQYF. The CDR3, as DNA: TGTGCCAGCAGTTTATCTGGCGGGAGGGGACGGGAGACCCAGTACTTC.

This chain connects TRBV24-1 to TRBJ1-1; D unclear. Trimming took 5 bases from V and 1 from J, leaving 13 bases between them. Germline V gene sequence: CDR1 KGHDR, CDR2 SFDVKD. CDR3 length: 15 residues. This CDR3 reads CATSATRGGNTEAFF. The CDR3 DNA reads TGTGCCACCAGTGCCACTCGGGGAGGGAACACTGAAGCTTTCTTT.

For this clone: This same CDR3 is encoded by further DNA sequences in the sample. The chain uses TRBV6-5 and TRBJ1-2, with unresolved D. Trimming removed 6 bases at V and 3 bases at J, with 11 bases between. Germline assignment: CDR1 MNHEY and CDR2 SVGAGI. This CDR3 contains 13 residues. CDR3: CASSPSGDYGYTF. DNA of the CDR3: TGTGCCAGCAGCCCCTCCGGGGACTATGGCTACACCTTC.

The V and J genes are TRBV5-1 and TRBJ1-1, with 12 bases aligning to TRBD1. Germline V CDR1 and CDR2: SGHRS, YFSETQ. The CDR3 is 16 amino acids. V was pared by 5 bases and J by 8 bases, with 13 bases of the junction left unmatched. CDR3 nucleotide sequence: TGCGCCAGCAGAGACGCCGGGACAGGGGGCGCCACAGAAGCTTTCTTT. It yields the protein CASRDAGTGGATEAFF. Full variable domain (missing parts from reference TRBV5-1 and TRBJ1-1): KAGVTQTPRYLIKTRGQQVTLSCSPISGHRSVSWYQQTPGQGLQFLFEYFSETQRNKGNFPGRFSGRQFSNSRSEMNVSTLELGDSALYLCASRDAGTGGATEAFFGQGTRLTVV.

This clone came up once. The V gene is TRBV9, the J gene TRBJ2-2; tentative D call: TRBD2 (5 bases). This CDR3 is built from 14 residues. Germline-derived CDR1 and CDR2 are SGDLS and YYNGEE. V was cut by 4 bases and J by 4 bases, with 11 bases left in between. Here the CDR3 reads CASSSRTSTGELFF. CDR3 DNA: TGTGCCAGCAGCTCCCGGACTTCCACCGGGGAGCTGTTTTTT. Drawing the rest from reference TRBV9 and TRBJ2-2, the complete variable domain is DSGVTQTPKHLITATGQRVTLRCSPRSGDLSVYWYQQSLDQGLQFLIQYYNGEERAKGNILERFSAQQFPDLHSELNLSSLELGDSALYFCASSSRTSTGELFFGEGSRLTVL.

CDR3 protein: CASSETGTRISGNTIYF. The CDR3 bases are TGTGCCAGCAGCGAAACAGGGACGCGAATCTCTGGAAACACCATATATTTT. V gene TRBV9 combines with J gene TRBJ1-3; D possibly corresponds to TRBD1 (6 bases). Germline CDR1 is SGDLS and CDR2 is YYNGEE. This CDR3 is built from 17 residues. Trimming removed 3 bases from V and 0 bases from J, with 16 bases in between.

This chain links TRBV9 with TRBJ1-3; D is perhaps TRBD1 (5 bases). Germline V gene data show CDR1 as SGDLS and CDR2 as YYNGEE. Trimming removed 4 bases from V and 6 bases from J, with 17 bases in between. The CDR3 covers 15 residues. The CDR3 sequence: CASSTPMGGTNTIYF. CDR3 nucleotide sequence: TGTGCCAGCAGCACTCCCATGGGGGGAACAAACACCATATATTTT.

The gene calls are TRBV30 and TRBJ2-7; D ambiguous. The CDR3 has 13 amino acids. V lost 2 bases and J lost 1, with 9 bases in between. Germline CDR1 and CDR2: GTSNPN and SVGIG (reference sequence). The CDR3 sequence is CAWSIGESYEQYF. The CDR3 DNA reads TGTGCCTGGAGTATCGGAGAATCCTACGAGCAGTACTTC. Looking up the rest from reference TRBV30 and TRBJ2-7 gives the full variable domain: SQTIHQWPATLVQPVGSPLSLECTVEGTSNPNLYWYRQAAGRGLQLLFYSVGIGQISSEVPQNLSASRPQDRQFILSSKKLLLSDSGFYLCAWSIGESYEQYFGPGTRLTVT.

This clone was seen a single time. V and J are TRBV3-1 (or the pseudogene TRBV3-2) and TRBJ2-1; TRBD2 matches at 10 bases. V was clipped by 4 bases and J by 9 bases; unmatched bases: 9. The CDR3 has 15 residues. Germline loops: CDR1 LGHDT, CDR2 YNNKEL (reference sequence). The CDR3 nucleotides are TGTGCCAGCAGCCCCGGGGTAGCGGGAGGAACTGAGCAGTTCTTC. Amino acid sequence: CASSPGVAGGTEQFF.

The sample holds one count of this clone. The V call is TRBV19, the J call TRBJ1-5, with TRBD1 matching 9 bases. Germline CDR1 reads LNHDA; CDR2 reads SQIVND (reference sequence). J was trimmed by 9 bases and V by 6 bases; bases with no gene match: 9. The CDR3 length is 14 residues. CDR3 in amino acids: CASRQGQGRGPQHF. CDR3 DNA: TGTGCCAGTAGGCAGGGACAGGGCCGGGGGCCCCAGCATTTT.

CDR3 sequence reads: CASSPGLAGFSEQFF. The CDR3 coding sequence is TGTGCCAGCAGTCCGGGACTAGCGGGATTTAGTGAGCAGTTCTTC. The J gene is TRBJ2-1, the V gene TRBV6-5; 13 bases are shared with TRBD2. CDR1 and CDR2 from the germline V gene are MNHEY and SVGAGI. The CDR3 consists of 15 residues. Trimming at V came to 5 bases and at J to 9 bases, leaving 7 bases not matched to a gene.

The chain employs TRBV27 and TRBJ1-1; D ambiguous. Germline values: CDR1 MNHEY, CDR2 SMNVEV (reference sequence). The CDR3 is made up of 14 amino acids. V gave up 8 bases and J gave up 0 bases, with 13 bases separating them. The CDR3 DNA follows: TGTGCCAGCGGGTGGTTGGGGATGAACACTGAAGCTTTCTTT. Translated: CASGWLGMNTEAFF.